The next 9 T cell receptor beta chains were all read from a single sample in a study of blood T cell repertoires in COVID-19 (dated by TCRdb to about 2020). The library relied on the immunoSEQ multiplex PCR assay. As stored in TCRdb, this immuneACCESS dataset retains in-frame rearrangements with V and J assigned. A fraction of the clones does not appear; measured against another copy, unresolved V genes explain less than half of the discrepancy, and the remainder lacks a known reason. The table for this sample lists over 120,000 clones; about 79% of them were counted only once. The ten largest clonotypes hold more than 3.5% of the sample. The sequenced material came from peripheral blood. These receptors were obtained from a woman aged 80 or over with active or convalescent COVID-19.

This clone was seen more than once but under ten times. The chain carries TRBV7-8 and TRBJ1-6; tentative D call: TRBD1 (5 bases). The CDR3 is 18 residues long. Trimming cost V 2 bases and J 0 bases, with 14 bases left between them. The germline V gene encodes CDR1 SGHVS and CDR2 FQNEAQ. CDR3 bases: TGTGCCAGCAGCTTAACGGGGGAACAGAGCTCCTATAATTCACCCCTCCACTTT. Its protein is CASSLTGEQSSYNSPLHF.

The chain uses TRBV18 and TRBJ1-4; 8 nucleotides align to TRBD1. The junction had 3 bases not matched to a gene; V was cut back by 3 bases and J by 6 bases. The CDR3 is 14 amino acids. Germline assignment: CDR1 KGHSH and CDR2 LQKENI. In DNA form, the CDR3 reads TGTGCCAGCTCACCGGGACAGGCCGATGAAAAACTGTTTTTT. It codes for CASSPGQADEKLFF.

The chain couples TRBV18 to TRBJ2-3; 10 bases line up with TRBD2. The V segment lost 3 bases and the J segment 0 bases; nucleotides outside the gene matches: 6. This CDR3 is built from 17 residues. Germline V CDR1 and CDR2: KGHSH, LQKENI. The chain's CDR3 is CASSPLRAGGSTDTQYF. For the CDR3, the DNA is TGTGCCAGCTCACCCTTGAGAGCGGGGGGGAGCACAGATACGCAGTATTTT. The variable domain in full, completed from reference TRBV18 and TRBJ2-3, reads NAGVMQNPRHLVRRRGQEARLRCSPMKGHSHVYWYRQLPEEGLKFMVYLQKENIIDESGMPKERFSAEFPKEGPSILRIQQVVRGDSAAYFCASSPLRAGGSTDTQYFGPGTRLTVL.

The count of this clone is one. The chain has TRBV2 and TRBJ2-1, with 7 bases that match TRBD2. Germline-derived CDR1 and CDR2 are SNHLY and FYNNEI. V lost 6 bases to trimming and J lost 5 bases; unmatched junction nucleotides: 7. This CDR3 is built from 14 residues. CDR3 sequence: CASSRVGGNNEQFF. In DNA form, the CDR3 reads TGTGCCAGCAGCCGTGTGGGGGGGAACAATGAGCAGTTCTTC.

The chain carries TRBV7-2 and TRBJ2-2; the match to TRBD1 covers 10 bases. V was clipped by 5 bases and J by 4 bases; unmatched bases: 7. Looked up from germline, CDR1 is SGHTA and CDR2 is FQGNSA. This CDR3 comprises 16 residues. The CDR3 here is CASSARTGGFTGELFF. The CDR3 coding sequence is TGTGCCAGCAGCGCTCGGACAGGGGGGTTCACCGGGGAGCTGTTTTTT.

CDR3 nucleotide sequence: TGCGCCAGCAGTGAGAGACAGTACACTGAAGCTTTCTTT. Its translation is CASSERQYTEAFF. This chain uses TRBV10-2 with TRBJ1-1; D is perhaps TRBD1 (5 bases). V was trimmed by 2 bases and J by 3 bases, leaving 7 bases between them. From germline, CDR1 is WSHSY and CDR2 SAAADI. The CDR3 sequence is 13 residues long.

This rearrangement joins TRBV19 to TRBJ1-5, with 9 bases lining up with TRBD1. V was pared by 4 bases and J by 5 bases, with 9 bases of the junction left unmatched. CDR1 and CDR2 (germline): LNHDA, SQIVND (reference sequence). The CDR3 runs to 16 residues. CDR3 amino acids: CASSTFDRGNHQPQHF. The CDR3 DNA sequence: TGTGCCAGTAGTACCTTTGACAGGGGGAACCATCAGCCCCAGCATTTT.

This clone has ten or more counts. The chain uses TRBV19 and TRBJ1-2; D call uncertain. V gave up 4 bases and J gave up 1 base, with 13 bases separating them. In germline, CDR1 is LNHDA, CDR2 SQIVND (reference sequence). CDR3 length equals 15 residues. DNA for the CDR3: TGTGCCAGTAGTACCTTGAGAGGGATTAACTATGGCTACACCTTC. Residues: CASSTLRGINYGYTF.

The chain combines TRBV6-5 with TRBJ2-2, with TRBD2 as a possible D gene (6 bases). Germline V gives CDR1 MNHEY, CDR2 SVGAGI. The CDR3 has 16 residues. V was trimmed by 0 bases and J by 13 bases, leaving 21 bases between them. The DNA for the CDR3 is TGTGCCAGCAGTTACTCGACCTCAGCGGGCGCCCAAGGGCTGTTTTTT. Translated: CASSYSTSAGAQGLFF.